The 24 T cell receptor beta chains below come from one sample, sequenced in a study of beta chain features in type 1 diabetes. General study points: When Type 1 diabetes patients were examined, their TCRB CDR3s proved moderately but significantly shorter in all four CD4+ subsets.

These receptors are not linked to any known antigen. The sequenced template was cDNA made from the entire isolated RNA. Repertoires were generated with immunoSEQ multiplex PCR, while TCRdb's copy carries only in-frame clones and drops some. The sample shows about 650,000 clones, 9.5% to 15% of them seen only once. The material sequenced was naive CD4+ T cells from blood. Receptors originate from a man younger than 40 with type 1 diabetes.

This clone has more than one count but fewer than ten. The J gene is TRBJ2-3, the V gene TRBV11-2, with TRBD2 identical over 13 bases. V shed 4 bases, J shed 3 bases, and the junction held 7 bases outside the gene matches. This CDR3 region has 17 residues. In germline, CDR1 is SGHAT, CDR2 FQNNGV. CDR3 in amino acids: CASSSPTSGGLTDTQYF. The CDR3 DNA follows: TGTGCCAGCAGCTCCCCGACTAGCGGGGGGCTTACAGATACGCAGTATTTT.

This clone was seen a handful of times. DNA for the CDR3: TGTGCCAGCAGCCCAGACAGGACCCCCTACAATGAGCAGTTCTTC. This codes for CASSPDRTPYNEQFF. The rearrangement links TRBV7-8 to TRBJ2-1; possible D gene TRBD1, 6 bases. The ends were cut back, 5 bases at V and 2 bases at J, with 13 bases in the middle. Germline V lookup: CDR1 SGHVS, CDR2 FQNEAQ. This CDR3 has 15 residues.

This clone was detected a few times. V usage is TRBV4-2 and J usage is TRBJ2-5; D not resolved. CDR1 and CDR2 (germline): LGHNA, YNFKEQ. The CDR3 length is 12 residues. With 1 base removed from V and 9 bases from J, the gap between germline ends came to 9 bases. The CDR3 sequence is CASSQVGDPQYF. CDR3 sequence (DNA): TGTGCCAGCAGCCAAGTTGGAGACCCCCAGTACTTC.

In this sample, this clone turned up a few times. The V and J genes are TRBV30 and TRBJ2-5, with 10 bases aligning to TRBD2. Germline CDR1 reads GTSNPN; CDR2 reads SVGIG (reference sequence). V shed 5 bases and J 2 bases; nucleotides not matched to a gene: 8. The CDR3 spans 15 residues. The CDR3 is CAWWRLSGGQETQYF. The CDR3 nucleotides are TGTGCCTGGTGGCGGCTTAGCGGGGGGCAAGAGACCCAGTACTTC.

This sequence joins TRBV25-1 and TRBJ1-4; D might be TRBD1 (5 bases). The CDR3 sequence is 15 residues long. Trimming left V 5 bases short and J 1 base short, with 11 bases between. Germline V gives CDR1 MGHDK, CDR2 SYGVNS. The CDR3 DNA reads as TGTGCCAGCAGTCCGCTCGGGGGAACTAATGAAAAACTGTTTTTT. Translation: CASSPLGGTNEKLFF.

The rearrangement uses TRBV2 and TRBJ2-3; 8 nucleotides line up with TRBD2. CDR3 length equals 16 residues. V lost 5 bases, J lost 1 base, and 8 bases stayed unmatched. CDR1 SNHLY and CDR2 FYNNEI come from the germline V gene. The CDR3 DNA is TGTGCCAGCAGTTCCACGACTAGCGTGGGCACAGATACGCAGTATTTT. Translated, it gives CASSSTTSVGTDTQYF.

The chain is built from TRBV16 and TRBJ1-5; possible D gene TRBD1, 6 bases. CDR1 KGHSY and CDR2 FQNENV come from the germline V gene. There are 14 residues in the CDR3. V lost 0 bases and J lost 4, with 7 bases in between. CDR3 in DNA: TGTGCCAGCAGCCAATCGACAGGTAATCAGCCCCAGCATTTT. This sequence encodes CASSQSTGNQPQHF.

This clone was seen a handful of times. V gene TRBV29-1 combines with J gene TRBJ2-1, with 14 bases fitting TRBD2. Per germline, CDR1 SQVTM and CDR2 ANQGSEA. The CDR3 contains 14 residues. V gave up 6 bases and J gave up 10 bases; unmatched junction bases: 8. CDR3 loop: CSVGTSGGTREQFF. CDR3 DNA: TGCAGCGTGGGGACTAGCGGGGGCACCCGAGAGCAGTTCTTC.

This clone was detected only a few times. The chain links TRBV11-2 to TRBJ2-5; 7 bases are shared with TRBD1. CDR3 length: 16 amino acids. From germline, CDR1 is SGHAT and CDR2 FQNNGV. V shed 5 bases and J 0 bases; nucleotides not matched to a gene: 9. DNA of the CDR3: TGTGCCAGCAGCAGAGGGGGCTTCTGGTACCAAGAGACCCAGTACTTC. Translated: CASSRGGFWYQETQYF.

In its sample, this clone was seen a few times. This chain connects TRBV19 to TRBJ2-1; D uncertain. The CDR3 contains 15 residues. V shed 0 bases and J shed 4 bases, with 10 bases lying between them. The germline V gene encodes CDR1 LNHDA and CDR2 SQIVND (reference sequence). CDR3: CASSIEGSLYNEQFF. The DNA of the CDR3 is TGTGCCAGTAGTATAGAGGGCAGCTTATACAATGAGCAGTTCTTC.

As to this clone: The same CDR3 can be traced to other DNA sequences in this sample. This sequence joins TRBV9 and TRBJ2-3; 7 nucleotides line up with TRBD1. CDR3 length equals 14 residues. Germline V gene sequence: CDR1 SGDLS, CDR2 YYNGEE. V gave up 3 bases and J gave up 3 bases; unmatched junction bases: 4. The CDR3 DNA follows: TGTGCCAGCAGCGCGAGGACAGGTACAGATACGCAGTATTTT. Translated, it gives CASSARTGTDTQYF.

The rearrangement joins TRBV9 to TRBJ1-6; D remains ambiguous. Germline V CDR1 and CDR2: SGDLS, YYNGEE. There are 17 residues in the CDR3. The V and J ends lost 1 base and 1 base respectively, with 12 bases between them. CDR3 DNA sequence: TGTGCCAGCAGCGTATCGGCAGGCCCTTCCTATAATTCACCCCTCCACTTT. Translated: CASSVSAGPSYNSPLHF.

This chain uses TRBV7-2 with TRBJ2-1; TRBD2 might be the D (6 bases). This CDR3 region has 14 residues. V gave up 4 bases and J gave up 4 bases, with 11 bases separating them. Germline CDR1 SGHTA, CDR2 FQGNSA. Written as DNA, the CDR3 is TGTGCCAGCAGCTCCTTAGCGGCTTACAATGAGCAGTTCTTC. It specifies CASSSLAAYNEQFF.

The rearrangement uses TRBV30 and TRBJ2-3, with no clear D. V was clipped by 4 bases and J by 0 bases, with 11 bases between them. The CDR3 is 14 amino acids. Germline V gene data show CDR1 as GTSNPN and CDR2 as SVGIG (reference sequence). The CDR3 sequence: CAWMRASSTDTQYF. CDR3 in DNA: TGTGCCTGGATGAGAGCTTCTAGCACAGATACGCAGTATTTT.

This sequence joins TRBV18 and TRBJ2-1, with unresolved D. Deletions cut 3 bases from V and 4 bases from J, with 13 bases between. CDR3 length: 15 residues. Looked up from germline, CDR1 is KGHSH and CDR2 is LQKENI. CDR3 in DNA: TGTGCCAGCTCACCTACCTTCCAGGAATACAATGAGCAGTTCTTC. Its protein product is CASSPTFQEYNEQFF.

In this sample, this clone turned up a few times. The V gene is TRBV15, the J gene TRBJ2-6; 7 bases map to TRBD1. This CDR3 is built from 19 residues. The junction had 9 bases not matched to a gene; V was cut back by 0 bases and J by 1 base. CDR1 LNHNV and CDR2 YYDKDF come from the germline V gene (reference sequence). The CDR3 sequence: CATSRDLMTGFSGANVLTF. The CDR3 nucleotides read TGTGCCACCAGCAGAGATCTGATGACAGGGTTTTCTGGGGCCAACGTCCTGACTTTC.

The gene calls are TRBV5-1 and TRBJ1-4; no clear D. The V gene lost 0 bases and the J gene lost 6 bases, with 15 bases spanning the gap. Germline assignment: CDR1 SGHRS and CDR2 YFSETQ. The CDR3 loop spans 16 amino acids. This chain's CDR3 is CASSLAVGGRDEKLFF. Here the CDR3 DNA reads TGCGCCAGCAGCTTGGCCGTGGGAGGGAGGGATGAAAAACTGTTTTTT. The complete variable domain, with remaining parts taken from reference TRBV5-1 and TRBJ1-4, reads KAGVTQTPRYLIKTRGQQVTLSCSPISGHRSVSWYQQTPGQGLQFLFEYFSETQRNKGNFPGRFSGRQFSNSRSEMNVSTLELGDSALYLCASSLAVGGRDEKLFFGSGTQLSVL.

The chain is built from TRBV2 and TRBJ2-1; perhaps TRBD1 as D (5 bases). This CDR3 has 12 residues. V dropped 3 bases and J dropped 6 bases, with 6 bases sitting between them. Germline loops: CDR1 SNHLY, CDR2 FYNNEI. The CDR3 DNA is TGTGCCAGCAGTGAGGGGCCCAATGAGCAGTTCTTC. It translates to CASSEGPNEQFF.

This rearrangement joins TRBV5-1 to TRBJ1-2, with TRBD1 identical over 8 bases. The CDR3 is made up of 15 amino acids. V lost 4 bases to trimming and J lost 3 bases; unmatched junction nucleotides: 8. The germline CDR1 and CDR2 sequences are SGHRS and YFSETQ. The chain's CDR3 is CASSEGGTGYYGYTF. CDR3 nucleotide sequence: TGCGCCAGCAGCGAGGGCGGGACAGGCTACTATGGCTACACCTTC. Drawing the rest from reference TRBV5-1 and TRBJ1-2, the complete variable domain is KAGVTQTPRYLIKTRGQQVTLSCSPISGHRSVSWYQQTPGQGLQFLFEYFSETQRNKGNFPGRFSGRQFSNSRSEMNVSTLELGDSALYLCASSEGGTGYYGYTFGSGTRLTVV.

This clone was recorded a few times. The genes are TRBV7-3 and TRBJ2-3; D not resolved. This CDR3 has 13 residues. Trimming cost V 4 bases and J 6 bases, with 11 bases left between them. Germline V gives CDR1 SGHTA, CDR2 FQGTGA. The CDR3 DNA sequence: TGTGCCAGCAGCTCGGGCCTGATGGATACGCAGTATTTT. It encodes CASSSGLMDTQYF.

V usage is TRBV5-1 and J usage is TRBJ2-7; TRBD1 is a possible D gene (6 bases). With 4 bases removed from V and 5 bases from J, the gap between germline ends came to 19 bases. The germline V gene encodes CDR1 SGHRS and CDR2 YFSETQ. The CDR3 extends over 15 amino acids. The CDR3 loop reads CASSPRGPDLNEQYF. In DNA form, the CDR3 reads TGCGCCAGCAGCCCCAGGGGCCCCGACCTGAACGAGCAGTACTTC.

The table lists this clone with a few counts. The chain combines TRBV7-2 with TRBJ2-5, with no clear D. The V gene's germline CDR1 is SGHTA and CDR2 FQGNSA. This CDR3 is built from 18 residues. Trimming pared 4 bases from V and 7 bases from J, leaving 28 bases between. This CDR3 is CASSSPPPQTFRTGTQYF. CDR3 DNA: TGTGCCAGCAGCTCCCCCCCTCCGCAGACGTTCAGAACGGGGACCCAGTACTTC.

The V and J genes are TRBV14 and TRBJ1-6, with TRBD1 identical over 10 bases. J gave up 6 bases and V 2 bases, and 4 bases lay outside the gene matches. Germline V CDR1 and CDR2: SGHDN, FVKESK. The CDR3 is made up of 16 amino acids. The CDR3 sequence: CASSQLGTGVNSPLHF. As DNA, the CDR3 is TGTGCCAGCAGCCAACTAGGGACAGGGGTTAATTCACCCCTCCACTTT.

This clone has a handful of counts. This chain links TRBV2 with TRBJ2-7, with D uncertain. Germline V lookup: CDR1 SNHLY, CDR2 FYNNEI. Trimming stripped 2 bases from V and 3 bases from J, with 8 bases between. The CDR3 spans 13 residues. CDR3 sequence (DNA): TGTGCCAGCAGTGAAAGTGGGTACTACGAGCAGTACTTC. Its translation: CASSESGYYEQYF.